The rows below give T cell receptor beta chains drawn from one sample of a study of shared clonotypes between healthy human individuals. TCRdb's copy holds only in-frame clones and misses some; the assay was immunoSEQ multiplex PCR. The sample consists of 1.5 million to 2.5 million clones, approximately 94% of them appearing once. Sequenced input: naive CD8+ T cells sorted from blood. These receptors were obtained from a man younger than 35 in good health. The CDR3 runs from the conserved cysteine through the conserved F or W. Fields, in order: J gene, clone size, V gene, D gene, CDR3 DNA, CDR3 protein. A D gene is named only where the DNA matches it firmly. Size is stated for part of the rows, as once, few or many counts, or as a class when the clone is expanded.

J gene: TRBJ2-1; clone size: .; V gene: TRBV4-3; D gene: .; CDR3 DNA: TGCGCCAGCAGCCAAGACACCTACAATGAGCAGTTCTTC; CDR3 protein: CASSQDTYNEQFF
J gene: TRBJ2-7; clone size: .; V gene: TRBV10-3; D gene: TRBD1; CDR3 DNA: TGTGCCATCAGTAATCCGGGACAGGGGAGCTCCTACGAGCAGTACTTC; CDR3 protein: CAISNPGQGSSYEQYF
J gene: TRBJ2-7; clone size: .; V gene: TRBV6-6; D gene: .; CDR3 DNA: TGTGCCAGCAGTTACAGTGAGTCCTACGAGCAGTACTTC; CDR3 protein: CASSYSESYEQYF
J gene: TRBJ2-7; clone size: .; V gene: TRBV27; D gene: TRBD2; CDR3 DNA: TGTGCCAGCAGTGTCGCGGGAGGCCTCTACGAGCAGTACTTC; CDR3 protein: CASSVAGGLYEQYF
J gene: TRBJ2-2; clone size: .; V gene: TRBV5-1; D gene: .; CDR3 DNA: TGCGCCAGCAGCTTGGAGGGCAACAGGGACCCCGGGGAGCTGTTTTTT; CDR3 protein: CASSLEGNRDPGELFF
J gene: TRBJ2-2; clone size: .; V gene: TRBV5-4; D gene: .; CDR3 DNA: TGTGCCAGCAGCTTGGCCTTGGGCATCGGACCCAACACCGGGGAGCTGTTTTTT; CDR3 protein: CASSLALGIGPNTGELFF
J gene: TRBJ1-2; clone size: .; V gene: TRBV4-1; D gene: TRBD1; CDR3 DNA: TGCGCCAGCAGTCAAACAGGACAGGGCTATGGCTACACCTTC; CDR3 protein: CASSQTGQGYGYTF
J gene: TRBJ1-1; clone size: .; V gene: TRBV30; D gene: .; CDR3 DNA: TGTGCCTGGAGGAAGAGGGGGGTGGATGAAGCTTTCTTT; CDR3 protein: CAWRKRGVDEAFF
J gene: TRBJ2-1; clone size: .; V gene: TRBV5-1; D gene: .; CDR3 DNA: TGCGCCAGCAGCTCGTACGGGATGTACAATGAGCAGTTCTTC; CDR3 protein: CASSSYGMYNEQFF
J gene: TRBJ2-1; clone size: .; V gene: TRBV6-6; D gene: .; CDR3 DNA: TGTGCCAGCACAAACTCAGGTGGGGGCGATGAGCAGTTCTTC; CDR3 protein: CASTNSGGGDEQFF
J gene: TRBJ1-4; clone size: .; V gene: TRBV6-5; D gene: TRBD1; CDR3 DNA: TGTGCCAGCAGTTACCGCTGGACAGGGGGCGATGAAAAACTGTTTTTT; CDR3 protein: CASSYRWTGGDEKLFF
J gene: TRBJ2-3; clone size: .; V gene: TRBV2; D gene: .; CDR3 DNA: TGTGCCAGCAGTGACGTCCGGAACCAAGGAGATACGCAGTATTTT; CDR3 protein: CASSDVRNQGDTQYF
J gene: TRBJ2-5; clone size: .; V gene: TRBV5-1; D gene: .; CDR3 DNA: TGCGCCAGCAGCTTGTATCGGTTAGAGGTCCCGCAAGAGACCCAGTACTTC; CDR3 protein: CASSLYRLEVPQETQYF
J gene: TRBJ1-6; clone size: once; V gene: TRBV9; D gene: .; CDR3 DNA: TGTGCCAGCAGCGTAGGGTATTCCGGGGGAACGAATTCACCCCTCCACTTT; CDR3 protein: CASSVGYSGGTNSPLHF
J gene: TRBJ2-7; clone size: .; V gene: TRBV6-5; D gene: .; CDR3 DNA: TGTGCCAGCAGTCCCTCAATCGGGACTTCCTACGAGCAGTACTTC; CDR3 protein: CASSPSIGTSYEQYF
J gene: TRBJ2-7; clone size: .; V gene: TRBV6-1; D gene: .; CDR3 DNA: TGTGCCAGCAGTGAAAGTCCAGGGGTCGACGAGCAGTACTTC; CDR3 protein: CASSESPGVDEQYF
J gene: TRBJ1-1; clone size: .; V gene: TRBV6-5; D gene: .; CDR3 DNA: TGTGCCAGCAGTTACGAACGGTCGACTGAAGCTTTCTTT; CDR3 protein: CASSYERSTEAFF
J gene: TRBJ1-2; clone size: .; V gene: TRBV9; D gene: .; CDR3 DNA: TGTGCCAGCAGCTCCCAACCAGGGGACTATGGCTACACCTTC; CDR3 protein: CASSSQPGDYGYTF
J gene: TRBJ1-5; clone size: .; V gene: TRBV4-3; D gene: .; CDR3 DNA: TGCGCCAGCAGCCAAGACAGGAATAGCAATCAGCCCCAGCATTTT; CDR3 protein: CASSQDRNSNQPQHF
J gene: TRBJ2-1; clone size: .; V gene: TRBV29-1; D gene: TRBD2; CDR3 DNA: TGCAGCTTAAGACCGGGACTAGCGGGGGGGAGCTCCTACAATGAGCAGTTCTTC; CDR3 protein: CSLRPGLAGGSSYNEQFF
J gene: TRBJ2-1; clone size: .; V gene: TRBV19; D gene: .; CDR3 DNA: TGTGCCAGTAGTATTATGGCAGTTTACAATGAGCAGTTCTTC; CDR3 protein: CASSIMAVYNEQFF
J gene: TRBJ2-7; clone size: .; V gene: TRBV5-5; D gene: .; CDR3 DNA: TGTGCCAGCAGCTACCCGGCGACCTACGAGCAGTACTTC; CDR3 protein: CASSYPATYEQYF
J gene: TRBJ1-3; clone size: .; V gene: TRBV27; D gene: .; CDR3 DNA: TGTGCCAGCACCCCAGGGGCATCTGGAAACACCATATATTTT; CDR3 protein: CASTPGASGNTIYF
J gene: TRBJ2-3; clone size: .; V gene: TRBV5-4; D gene: TRBD2; CDR3 DNA: TGTGCCAGCAGTCCCCGGGGTAGCGGGTTCACAGATACGCAGTATTTT; CDR3 protein: CASSPRGSGFTDTQYF
J gene: TRBJ2-7; clone size: once; V gene: TRBV7-6; D gene: TRBD1; CDR3 DNA: TGTGCCAGCAGCTTAGAACAGGGGGCGTGGGAGCAGTACTTC; CDR3 protein: CASSLEQGAWEQYF
J gene: TRBJ1-2; clone size: .; V gene: TRBV5-1; D gene: .; CDR3 DNA: TGCGCCAGCAGCTTGGGAGCAGAGCCCGACACCTTC; CDR3 protein: CASSLGAEPDTF
J gene: TRBJ2-3; clone size: .; V gene: TRBV7-6; D gene: TRBD2; CDR3 DNA: TGTGCCAGCAGCTTATGGATTAGCGGGGTACTAGATACGCAGTATTTT; CDR3 protein: CASSLWISGVLDTQYF
J gene: TRBJ2-3; clone size: .; V gene: TRBV2; D gene: .; CDR3 DNA: TGTGCCAGCAGTGTAGCGGATGGGGGGCGATATGGGAATACGCAGTATTTT; CDR3 protein: CASSVADGGRYGNTQYF
J gene: TRBJ2-1; clone size: .; V gene: TRBV27; D gene: TRBD2; CDR3 DNA: TGTGCCAGCAGCCGAACTAGCGGACCCTACAATGAGCAGTTCTTC; CDR3 protein: CASSRTSGPYNEQFF
J gene: TRBJ2-7; clone size: .; V gene: TRBV13; D gene: TRBD2; CDR3 DNA: TGTGCCAGCAGCTTAGCGATGGGACTAGCGAGGGTCGAGCAGTACTTC; CDR3 protein: CASSLAMGLARVEQYF
J gene: TRBJ2-7; clone size: .; V gene: TRBV7-6; D gene: TRBD2; CDR3 DNA: TGTGCCAGCAGCTTAGGGACTAGCGGGATCCTCGAGCAGTACTTC; CDR3 protein: CASSLGTSGILEQYF
J gene: TRBJ1-2; clone size: .; V gene: TRBV28; D gene: TRBD1; CDR3 DNA: TGTGCCAGCAGATGGACAGGGGAGAGCTATGGCTACACCTTC; CDR3 protein: CASRWTGESYGYTF
J gene: TRBJ1-6; clone size: .; V gene: TRBV30; D gene: .; CDR3 DNA: TGTGCCTGGAGTGTAGATAGTAATTCACCCCTCCACTTT; CDR3 protein: CAWSVDSNSPLHF
J gene: TRBJ2-7; clone size: .; V gene: TRBV4-1; D gene: .; CDR3 DNA: TGCGCCAGCAGCCAGGGTCAACTAACGGCGGAGCAGTACTTC; CDR3 protein: CASSQGQLTAEQYF
J gene: TRBJ2-7; clone size: .; V gene: TRBV5-8; D gene: .; CDR3 DNA: TGTGCCAGCAGCTTGCAGGAATCCTACGAGCAGTACTTC; CDR3 protein: CASSLQESYEQYF
J gene: TRBJ2-7; clone size: once; V gene: TRBV27; D gene: TRBD1; CDR3 DNA: TGTGCCAGCAGTTTATCGGGACAGCAAACCTACGAGCAGTACTTC; CDR3 protein: CASSLSGQQTYEQYF
J gene: TRBJ2-3; clone size: .; V gene: TRBV7-3; D gene: .; CDR3 DNA: TGTGCCAGCAGCCCGGAGGGGGCAAGCACAGATACGCAGTATTTT; CDR3 protein: CASSPEGASTDTQYF
J gene: TRBJ1-1; clone size: .; V gene: TRBV6-5; D gene: .; CDR3 DNA: TGTGCCAGCAGCCCGCTCCCGTTCGATGAAGCTTTCTTT; CDR3 protein: CASSPLPFDEAFF
J gene: TRBJ2-2; clone size: .; V gene: TRBV4-1; D gene: TRBD2; CDR3 DNA: TGCGCCAGCAGCCAAGGAGCGGGGGTCTCGAACACCGGGGAGCTGTTTTTT; CDR3 protein: CASSQGAGVSNTGELFF